This T cell receptor (beta chain) was retrieved from a study of T cells in Graves' hyperthyroidism and ophthalmopathy. Study-wide context: Peripheral blood specimens were obtained at initial diagnosis, prior to any treatment.

CDR3 size: 15 residues. V dropped 6 bases and J dropped 4 bases, with 19 bases sitting between them. General study findings and limits: Blood also contained most expanded thyroid clonotypes above 0.001.

This clonotype was detected many times. Its target is unknown. RNA transcripts gave rise to amplified TCR beta CDR3 regions. Using the HTBI primer set, a first-round RT-PCR was run on the TCR CDR3. MiXCR, run by TCRdb on the multiplex PCR reads, gives a single entry per CDR3 protein. The sample consists of about 720,000 distinct CDR3 sequences, roughly 15% of them appearing once. Criteria for exclusion of patients were uncontrolled infection, other autoimmune disease, pregnancy or lactation. Fresh peripheral blood, 7.5 to 10 ml, yielded the PBMCs. This sequence joins TRBV12-3 or TRBV12-4 and TRBJ2-7; tentatively, D is TRBD2 (7 bases). This TCR came from a man aged 18-30 years with Graves' hyperthyroidism. The material sequenced was blood. The CDR3 DNA reads TGTGCCAGCAGCCCCGAGACAGGACTAGGTTACGAGCAGTACTTC. Residues: CASSPETGLGYEQYF.